The clone carrying this TCR beta chain was counted a few times. The source of the sample is a study of spatial heterogeneity in lung cancer. The CDR3 runs 16 residues. V lost 2 bases and J lost 0, with 11 bases in between. CDR1 is MDHEN and CDR2 is SYDVKM in the germline V gene. Specified time point: sample taken at primary tumor resection. The presence of a unique molecular identifier marked each TCR cDNA molecule. MiXCR, run by TCRdb on the 5' RACE reads, gives a single entry per CDR3 protein. The repertoire consists of fewer than 45,000 distinct CDR3 sequences, with under 7.5% occurring once and the leading ten covering roughly two fifths.

The sample consisted of PBMCs, taken at surgery. The sequence was collected from a female donor with early-stage non-small cell lung cancer. The chain combines TRBV28 with TRBJ1-3, with D perhaps TRBD1 (6 bases). CDR3 sequence (DNA): TGTGCCAGCAGTTTAAAGGGGGTTACCTCTGGAAACACCATATATTTT. It encodes CASSLKGVTSGNTIYF.